This T cell receptor (beta chain) was sequenced during a study of Graves' ophthalmopathy and Graves' hyperthyroidism (dated by TCRdb to the late 2010s). About the investigation overall: Hyperthyroidism was considered stable if no progression to ophthalmopathy occurred within 18 months of follow-up. The study used signatures of the TCR beta repertoire to tell Graves' ophthalmopathy apart from Graves' hyperthyroidism and to predict which patients would progress to ophthalmopathy. In total, under 150 blood samples were TCR-sequenced: roughly 45 ophthalmopathy, some 75 hyperthyroidism and 17 hyperthyroidism-to-ophthalmopathy patients. To explore V-J signatures distinguishing ophthalmopathy from hyperthyroidism, a discovery set of 100 patients (about 43 ophthalmopathy, 57 stable hyperthyroidism) was enrolled. The independent validation cohort included roughly 19 hyperthyroidism patients plus 17 patients who later progressed from hyperthyroidism to ophthalmopathy. In five to seven hyperthyroidism patients, the T-cell repertoire of thyroid tissue was compared with the T-cell repertoire of blood. Following sample collection, hyperthyroidism patients were given methimazole at a starting dose of 30 mg daily, and ophthalmopathy patients were given high-dose intravenous methylprednisolone.

This clonotype has only one observation. What antigen it recognizes has not been identified. No clone much larger than this one lies a single base away; base qualities are absent. Just one read gives weak support. TCR beta CDR3 regions were amplified from RNA transcripts for repertoire sequencing. HTBI primers and the Qiagen OneStep RT-PCR kit were used in a first-round RT-PCR, which was followed by a second-round multiplex PCR, size selection and purification. Libraries were sequenced paired-end with 100 bp reads on an Illumina HiSeq2000. Per the source publication's procedure: Reads were processed with SOAPnuke, discarding reads with adapters, uncalled bases, mean Phred below 15, or no exact constant-primer or identifier match. COPE v1.2.5 was used to merge the high-quality paired reads. Each unique nucleotide sequence was defined as a clonotype, and clonotypes were aligned to IMGT TRB V, D and J references with MiTCR v1.1. The analysis was limited to V-J combinations with a frequency above 0.0001, which together covered 99.2% of repertoires. For each V-J combination, a TCR clonal expansion and chaos score was defined as F50 clonal expansion divided by the chaos observed in the TCRdist matrix. Welch's t-statistics and random forest were used to narrow the features down to 10 to 15 V-J combinations, which were then fed into a naive Bayes classifier. The similarity between thyroid and blood repertoires was quantified using the Morisita-Horn index. TCRdb ran its own pipeline on the public reads, namely fastp trimming at Q25 and MiXCR clone calling, and kept in-frame beta chains. Records with the same CDR3 protein are collapsed into one entry carrying the most frequent genes and DNA. These V and J calls are TCRdb output, not the study's own analysis. The table for this sample lists about 550,000 distinct CDR3 sequences; about 40% of them were counted only once. The ten largest account for over 3.5% of the sample.

Results the study describes overall, beyond this receptor: Among expanded thyroid clonotypes with frequency above 0.001, most also showed up in blood, which suggests that blood repertoires may reflect the thyroid immune response. No statistical method was used to predetermine the sample size, and group allocation was not hidden from the investigators. In validation, the model predicted ophthalmopathy progression with about 64% sensitivity and less than 80% specificity; some 13 predicted patients were CT-confirmed with GO in a median of approximately 6.5 months. In cross-validation, the 13-signature model distinguished ophthalmopathy from stable hyperthyroidism with around 90% sensitivity and over 81% specificity, while in the test set the corresponding values were about 80% and 75%.

The CDR3, from cysteine to phenylalanine, totals 17 residues. Here the CDR3 DNA is all that survives: 51 bases in frame from base 1. Reading the germline V gene gives CDR1 SGHTA and CDR2 FQGNSA. At the junction V is shortened by 4 bases and J by 0 bases, with 13 bases in between. Hyperthyroidism patients were newly diagnosed, were aged 18 to 65 years, and had a disease duration under 2 months. Patients with other autoimmune diseases, uncontrolled infections, pregnancy or lactation were excluded from the study. Clinical symptoms, serum thyroxine, TRAb, thyroid ultrasound and orbital computed tomography were used for diagnosis. Trizol reagent was used to extract the total RNA, and its quality was then checked on an Agilent 2100 Bioanalyzer.

Sequencing input: peripheral blood or thyroid tissue (not recorded which). This clonotype was obtained from an adult man with Graves' hyperthyroidism. This sequence uses TRBV7-2 and TRBJ1-6; the D gene remains uncertain. The nucleotide sequence reads as follows: TGTGCCAGCAGCTCAACGGGTCTCAGCTCCTATAATTCACCCCTCCACTTT. Its product reads: CASSSTGLSSYNSPLHF.